The present TCR beta chain was sequenced within a study of shared clonotypes between healthy human individuals. Regarding the study as a whole: Apart from blood, nothing was sampled; tissue repertoires likely differ. Represented diversity (both genetic and exposure-history) was limited by the small number of donors. Clonotype sharing among the donors was expected to vary with sequencing depth.

CDR1 is SEHNR and CDR2 is FQNEAQ in the germline V gene (reference sequence). V lost 1 base, J lost 9 bases, and 13 bases lay in between. The CDR3 is 13 residues long. The repertoire was sequenced with immunoSEQ multiplex PCR; TCRdb's copy has only in-frame clones and lacks some. The sample lists about half a million clones, 75% to 80% seen once, with around 12% in the top ten. Of note for this clone: Antigen unknown.

V gene TRBV7-9 combines with J gene TRBJ2-7; D gene uncertain. The sample consisted of PBMCs. This TCR derives from a woman between 40 and 50 years old in good health. Some clones in this sample may be carry-over from other donors' samples. The CDR3 DNA reads as TGTGCCAGCAGCTTAGAACCGATTTATGGGCAGTACTTC. Its translation is CASSLEPIYGQYF.